This T cell receptor (beta chain) was documented in a study of T cell responses to AZD1222 COVID-19 vaccine. Overall study findings and caveats: Reports indicate that nearly half of spike-specific TCRs are directed at unmutated variant regions.

The V and J ends lost 4 bases and 4 bases respectively, with 15 bases between them. Per germline, CDR1 LGHNA and CDR2 YNFKEQ. The CDR3 is 15 amino acids. In the case of this clone: Its antigen is not known.

Measured with immunoSEQ multiplex PCR; TCRdb has only the in-frame clones, and not every one. Among roughly 120,000 clones, approximately 94% were seen once, and the ten largest hold 2.5% to 3.5%. This chain connects TRBV4-2 to TRBJ2-3, with D possibly called TRBD1 or TRBD2 (6 bases each). Source: peripheral blood, taken 28 days after the second AZD1222 dose. The source of this sequence is an adult who received the AZD1222 COVID-19 vaccine. CDR3 loop: CASSLEGGKADTQYF. Here the CDR3 DNA reads TGTGCCAGCAGCCTAGAAGGGGGGAAGGCAGATACGCAGTATTTT.